This T cell receptor (beta chain) came from a study of blood T cell repertoires in COVID-19. The wider study: Acute and convalescent COVID-19 samples came from the United States, Italy and Spain.

Seattle enrolled patients during active infection and tracked them longitudinally. Assay: immunoSEQ multiplex PCR; the TCRdb copy retains only in-frame clones and omits some. This table holds under 250,000 clones, 86% found once. This clone was recorded once. V lost 3 bases, J lost 6 bases, and 12 bases lay in between. Germline CDR1 SEHNR, CDR2 FQNEAQ (reference sequence). The CDR3 runs to 14 residues. Sequenced material: peripheral blood. The source of this sequence is a woman of 80 years or more with COVID-19, enrolled during active disease. V and J are TRBV7-9 and TRBJ1-5; a possible D gene is TRBD1 (6 bases). CDR3 coding DNA: TGTGCCAGCAGCTTTGGGGGCTTAGGTCAGCCCCAGCATTTT. It codes for CASSFGGLGQPQHF.